The 27 T cell receptor beta chains presented below share a single source sample, sequenced in a study of glioma-infiltrating T cells after dendritic cell vaccination. Profiling relied on immunoSEQ multiplex PCR, and the TCRdb table lists in-frame clones only, not all of them. The repertoire holds more than 100,000 clones, with roughly 76% as singletons. The source was blood, collected before dendritic cell vaccination. The origin of the receptors is a human donor with glioblastoma.

The chain employs TRBV5-4 and TRBJ1-2; D call uncertain. Germline V gene data show CDR1 as SGHNT and CDR2 as YYREEE (reference sequence). There are 17 residues in the CDR3. Deletions cut 0 bases from V and 4 bases from J, with 19 bases between. This chain's CDR3 is CASSLEERFRPGYGYTF. The CDR3 DNA follows: TGTGCCAGCAGCTTGGAGGAGAGATTTCGCCCGGGCTATGGCTACACCTTC.

The chain uses TRBV7-2 and TRBJ2-1, with 8 bases that match TRBD1. This CDR3 spans 18 amino acids. Germline V gene lookup returns CDR1 SGHTA and CDR2 FQGNSA. V lost 0 bases to trimming and J lost 1 base; unmatched junction nucleotides: 8. The CDR3 protein is CASSLALTGAESYNEQFF. CDR3 nucleotide sequence: TGTGCCAGCAGCTTAGCGCTGACAGGGGCTGAATCCTACAATGAGCAGTTCTTC.

The chain couples TRBV7-2 to TRBJ2-7; a weak D match, TRBD1 (6 bases). CDR3 length equals 14 residues. Germline V CDR1 and CDR2: SGHTA, FQGNSA. Trimming cost V 5 bases and J 3 bases, with 14 bases left between them. CDR3 region: CASSQNREDYEQYF. The CDR3 DNA sequence: TGTGCCAGCAGCCAGAACAGGGAAGACTACGAGCAGTACTTC. Full variable domain (rest looked up from reference TRBV7-2 and TRBJ2-7): GAGVSQSPSNKVTEKGKDVELRCDPISGHTALYWYRQSLGQGLEFLIYFQGNSAPDKSGLPSDRFSAERTGGSVSTLTIQRTQQEDSAVYLCASSQNREDYEQYFGPGTRLTVT.

This clone was seen a single time. CDR3 DNA: TGTGCCAGCGGCACAGGGGGGGATGAAAAACTGTTTTTT. Translating it yields CASGTGGDEKLFF. V is TRBV5-6 and J is TRBJ1-4, with 8 bases aligning to TRBD1. Per the germline V gene, CDR1 is SGHDT and CDR2 is YYEEEE. This CDR3 region has 13 residues. The V segment lost 7 bases and the J segment 6 bases; nucleotides outside the gene matches: 5.

V usage is TRBV5-1 and J usage is TRBJ2-1; 7 bases line up with TRBD2. The CDR3 spans 12 residues. J lost 9 bases, V lost 3 bases, and 3 bases had no gene match. Germline CDR1 is SGHRS and CDR2 is YFSETQ. The CDR3 sequence is CASSSREGEQFF. The CDR3, as DNA: TGCGCCAGCAGCTCGAGGGAGGGTGAGCAGTTCTTC.

Worth noting for this clone: Additional DNA sequences in this sample encode the identical CDR3. The V and J genes are TRBV30 and TRBJ2-7; 9 bases line up with TRBD1. The CDR3 length is 14 residues. After removal of 1 base from V and 1 base from J, the junction contained 2 bases not matched to a gene. Germline V gene lookup returns CDR1 GTSNPN and CDR2 SVGIG (reference sequence). The CDR3 sequence is CAWSDDRGSYEQYF. The CDR3 nucleotides read TGTGCCTGGAGTGACGACAGGGGGTCCTACGAGCAGTACTTC. The variable domain in full, completed from reference TRBV30 and TRBJ2-7, reads SQTIHQWPATLVQPVGSPLSLECTVEGTSNPNLYWYRQAAGRGLQLLFYSVGIGQISSEVPQNLSASRPQDRQFILSSKKLLLSDSGFYLCAWSDDRGSYEQYFGPGTRLTVT.

The chain carries TRBV6-5 and TRBJ1-2; D not certain. The CDR3 loop spans 13 amino acids. CDR1 MNHEY and CDR2 SVGAGI come from the germline V gene. V shed 6 bases and J shed 2 bases, with 10 bases lying between them. The CDR3 DNA sequence: TGTGCCAGCAGCTACGGACTGAACTATGGCTACACCTTC. It specifies CASSYGLNYGYTF.

The chain employs TRBV5-1 and TRBJ2-1, with 12 bases identical to TRBD2. Trimming at V came to 0 bases and at J to 9 bases, leaving 7 bases not matched to a gene. Germline assignment: CDR1 SGHRS and CDR2 YFSETQ. CDR3 length: 16 residues. The CDR3 protein is CASSLELAGGTLEQFF. The CDR3 region has the DNA TGCGCCAGCAGCTTGGAACTAGCGGGGGGTACTCTTGAGCAGTTCTTC.

The rearrangement uses TRBV6-5 and TRBJ1-1, with 10 bases lining up with TRBD1. The CDR3 sequence is 14 residues long. Germline V gene data show CDR1 as MNHEY and CDR2 as SVGAGI. V was clipped by 5 bases and J by 6 bases; unmatched bases: 6. In nucleotides, the CDR3 is TGTGCCAGCAGTAGACAGGGGGCTGGGGCTGAAGCTTTCTTT. Translated, it gives CASSRQGAGAEAFF.

The CDR3: CASSSGQGYEKLFF. The CDR3 region has the DNA TGCGCCAGCAGCTCGGGACAGGGGTATGAAAAACTGTTTTTT. This chain uses TRBV5-1 with TRBJ1-4; 10 nucleotides line up with TRBD1. This CDR3 comprises 14 residues. Trimming removed 3 bases from V and 6 bases from J; junction bases left unmatched: 2. Germline CDR1 is SGHRS and CDR2 is YFSETQ.

V is TRBV4-3 and J is TRBJ1-1; 7 bases are shared with TRBD1. CDR3 length equals 16 residues. Germline values: CDR1 LGHNA, CDR2 YSLEER. The junction had 8 bases not matched to a gene; V was cut back by 3 bases and J by 1 base. Here the CDR3 DNA reads TGCGCCAGCAGCCACGCACAGGGGATGTGGAACACTGAAGCTTTCTTT. It encodes CASSHAQGMWNTEAFF.

This chain links TRBV5-1 with TRBJ1-4, with unresolved D. V lost 0 bases, J lost 0 bases, and 6 bases lay in between. The CDR3 consists of 15 residues. Germline-derived CDR1 and CDR2 are SGHRS and YFSETQ. The CDR3 region has the DNA TGCGCCAGCAGCTTGGAGACTGCAACTAATGAAAAACTGTTTTTT. Protein sequence: CASSLETATNEKLFF.

This clone was detected only a few times. V gene TRBV5-1 combines with J gene TRBJ2-3; the D gene is possibly TRBD2 (6 bases). Germline V gene data show CDR1 as SGHRS and CDR2 as YFSETQ. Trimming removed 5 bases at V and 5 bases at J, with 15 bases between. The CDR3 has 14 residues. CDR3 coding DNA: TGCGCCAGCAGGGACCGGGGACTTGAAGATACGCAGTATTTT. This sequence encodes CASRDRGLEDTQYF.

This clone was seen a handful of times. The V and J genes are TRBV10-1 and TRBJ1-1; 7 bases align to TRBD1. This CDR3 region has 15 residues. Germline loops: CDR1 WNHNN, CDR2 SYGVQD (reference sequence). V shed 0 bases, J shed 1 base, and the junction held 2 bases outside the gene matches. This CDR3 is CASSESGTENTEAFF. The CDR3 region has the DNA TGCGCCAGCAGTGAGTCGGGGACAGAGAACACTGAAGCTTTCTTT.

The V gene is TRBV4-3, the J gene TRBJ2-7, with 13 bases fitting TRBD2. The CDR3 is 20 residues long. Per the germline V gene, CDR1 is LGHNA and CDR2 is YSLEER. J was trimmed by 1 base and V by 0 bases; bases with no gene match: 12. The CDR3 here is CASSQDFGTSGAGRSYEQYF. DNA of the CDR3: TGCGCCAGCAGCCAAGATTTCGGGACTAGCGGGGCAGGACGTTCCTACGAGCAGTACTTC.

V usage is TRBV19 and J usage is TRBJ1-1, with a tentative D call TRBD1 (6 bases). Germline values: CDR1 LNHDA, CDR2 SQIVND (reference sequence). This CDR3 has 14 amino acids. V lost 7 bases, J lost 0 bases, and 12 bases lay in between. CDR3 sequence reads: CASMYGGMNTEAFF. CDR3 coding DNA: TGTGCCAGTATGTATGGGGGCATGAACACTGAAGCTTTCTTT.

V gene TRBV6-1 combines with J gene TRBJ1-4; TRBD1 is a possible D gene (6 bases). V shed 5 bases and J shed 8 bases, with 12 bases lying between them. Germline CDR1 reads MNHNS; CDR2 reads SASEGT. The CDR3 runs to 13 residues. DNA of the CDR3: TGTGCCAGCAGTCGCAGCGGGACAGAAAAACTGTTTTTT. It yields the protein CASSRSGTEKLFF.

The genes are TRBV5-1 and TRBJ2-7; 10 bases match TRBD2. CDR1 is SGHRS, CDR2 YFSETQ, per germline. Germline trimming cut 4 bases from V and 9 bases from J; bases unmatched to any gene: 4. This CDR3 has 12 residues. The CDR3 DNA reads TGCGCCAGCAGCCTAGCGGGGGAGGTGCAGTACTTC. This translates into CASSLAGEVQYF.

V usage is TRBV7-2 and J usage is TRBJ2-5; 7 bases are shared with TRBD2. Per the germline V gene, CDR1 is SGHTA and CDR2 is FQGNSA. CDR3 length: 16 residues. After removal of 4 bases from V and 4 bases from J, the junction contained 12 bases not matched to a gene. DNA for the CDR3: TGTGCCAGCAGCTGGGGGGGAGGGATCCGGGCAGAGACCCAGTACTTC. Residues: CASSWGGGIRAETQYF.

The chain has TRBV6-1 and TRBJ1-2; a possible D gene is TRBD1 (5 bases). Germline V gene data show CDR1 as MNHNS and CDR2 as SASEGT. The CDR3 is 13 residues long. V was pared by 6 bases and J by 6 bases, with 14 bases between. The CDR3 sequence is CASRPGHGDGYTF. The CDR3, as DNA: TGTGCCAGCAGGCCAGGGCATGGGGATGGCTACACCTTC.

The gene calls are TRBV18 and TRBJ1-5; TRBD1 is a possible D gene (6 bases). The CDR3 totals 15 residues. Germline CDR1 is KGHSH and CDR2 is LQKENI. Trimming shortened V by 2 bases and J by 7 bases, and 15 bases separated the two germline ends. This chain's CDR3 is CASSPGGASHQPQHF. The CDR3 nucleotides are TGTGCCAGCTCACCAGGGGGCGCGTCCCACCAGCCCCAGCATTTT.

This chain connects TRBV5-4 to TRBJ2-5; possible D gene TRBD1, 5 bases. The V and J ends lost 4 bases and 5 bases respectively, with 18 bases between them. The CDR3 covers 15 residues. Per the germline V gene, CDR1 is SGHNT and CDR2 is YYREEE (reference sequence). The CDR3 DNA sequence: TGTGCCAGCAGCCGTCCGGGCAGGGCGGCGGAGACCCAGTACTTC. Protein sequence: CASSRPGRAAETQYF.

In its sample, this clone was seen a few times. The chain is built from TRBV7-7 and TRBJ2-7; 8 nucleotides line up with TRBD1. The V segment lost 8 bases and the J segment 3 bases; nucleotides outside the gene matches: 12. The CDR3 is 15 residues long. From germline, CDR1 is SSHAT and CDR2 FNYEAQ (reference sequence). The CDR3 loop is CASYSNNRGNYEQYF. The CDR3, as DNA: TGTGCCAGCTACTCGAATAACAGGGGGAACTACGAGCAGTACTTC. The whole variable domain, filled in from reference TRBV7-7 and TRBJ2-7, reads GAGVSQSPRYKVTKRGQDVTLRCDPISSHATLYWYQQALGQGPEFLTYFNYEAQPDKSGLPSDRFSAERPEGSISTLTIQRTEQRDSAMYRCASYSNNRGNYEQYFGPGTRLTVT.

This sequence joins TRBV30 and TRBJ2-5, with 10 bases fitting TRBD1. The DNA matches TRBJ2-7 better at its end, which makes the J call doubtful. Looked up from germline, CDR1 is GTSNPN and CDR2 is SVGIG (reference sequence). The CDR3 is 16 amino acids. CDR3 sequence: CAWRVWDRGFSDEQYF. CDR3 sequence (DNA): TGTGCCTGGAGGGTATGGGACAGGGGTTTTTCGGACGAGCAGTACTTC.

This clone is a singleton in its sample. The chain employs TRBV27 and TRBJ1-1; 8 bases are shared with TRBD1. Germline V gives CDR1 MNHEY, CDR2 SMNVEV (reference sequence). V lost 3 bases and J lost 10; bases outside the gene matches: 10. This CDR3 region has 14 residues. The CDR3 sequence is CASSLRGQVRRAFF. In DNA, the CDR3 is TGTGCCAGCAGTTTGAGGGGACAGGTGAGGAGAGCTTTCTTT.

The chain uses TRBV10-3 and TRBJ2-6, with D perhaps matching TRBD1 (5 bases). The CDR3 consists of 14 residues. Germline V lookup: CDR1 ENHRY, CDR2 SYGVKD. Between the trimmed V and J ends, which lost 10 bases and 0 bases, there was a span of 10 bases. In nucleotides, the CDR3 is TGTGCCACCTCCGACAGCTCTGGGGCCAACGTCCTGACTTTC. This codes for CATSDSSGANVLTF.

V gene TRBV11-2 combines with J gene TRBJ2-5, with D maybe TRBD1 (6 bases). This CDR3 has 15 amino acids. Trimming took off 0 bases at V and 1 base at J, with 9 bases between the two ends. Germline loops: CDR1 SGHAT, CDR2 FQNNGV. In DNA, the CDR3 is TGTGCCAGCAGCTTAGACGTGACAGGCCAAGAGACCCAGTACTTC. This sequence encodes CASSLDVTGQETQYF.